The 30 T cell receptor beta chains given below trace back to one sample, sequenced in a study of blood T cells in healthy people across ages. A second PCR of roughly 7 to 11 cycles used a sample-barcoded 5' primer and a J-beta primer mix. TCRdb analysed the 5' RACE reads with MiXCR anew, one entry per CDR3 protein. The sample records hundreds of thousands of distinct CDR3 sequences, 49% being singletons. The sequenced sample was blood. The receptors stem from a woman aged 55-75 years in good health.

This clonotype was observed a few times. The chain couples TRBV4-3 to TRBJ2-2; 13 bases match TRBD2. The CDR3 is 17 residues long. Per germline, CDR1 LGHNA and CDR2 YSLEER. The trim removed 1 base at V and 3 bases at J, leaving 2 bases unmatched. CDR3 loop: CASSQGLAGGYTGELFF. The CDR3 nucleotides read TGCGCCAGCAGCCAAGGACTAGCGGGAGGTTACACCGGGGAGCTGTTTTTT.

In its sample, this clonotype was seen once. The rearrangement joins TRBV12-1 to TRBJ2-7; TRBD1 is the table's D call, not checked against the DNA. TRBV12-1 counts as a pseudogene. This CDR3 spans 15 amino acids. The CDR3 region has the DNA TGTGCCAGCAGCTTTGAGGGGATTAGCTCCTACGAGCAGTACTTC. It codes for CASSFEGISSYEQYF.

This clonotype was seen a handful of times. The chain carries TRBV6-5 and TRBJ2-5; 10 nucleotides agree with TRBD1. The CDR3 loop spans 14 amino acids. V trimming: 7 bases; J trimming: 4 bases; junction bases outside the gene matches: 6. Germline CDR1 reads MNHEY; CDR2 reads SVGAGI. This CDR3 reads CASMGTGVRETQYF. The CDR3 DNA reads as TGTGCCAGCATGGGGACAGGGGTTCGAGAGACCCAGTACTTC.

The chain joins TRBV7-2 to TRBJ1-4; D is possibly TRBD1 (5 bases). Trimming stripped 5 bases from V and 7 bases from J, with 26 bases between. Germline assignment: CDR1 SGHTA and CDR2 FQGNSA. This CDR3 contains 18 residues. This chain's CDR3 is CASSVRGGRASRGEKLFF. The CDR3 bases are TGTGCCAGCAGCGTACGCGGCGGGAGAGCCTCAAGGGGTGAAAAACTGTTTTTT.

J is TRBJ1-3 and V is TRBV20-1, with 9 bases fitting TRBD1. The CDR3 has 14 residues. With 5 bases clipped from V and 5 bases from J, the junction kept 7 bases outside the gene matches. Germline CDR1 DFQATT, CDR2 SNEGSKA (reference sequence). CDR3 DNA sequence: TGCAGTGCTTCTTCCGGGACAGGGAGAAACACCATATATTTT. Its protein is CSASSGTGRNTIYF.

This clonotype has just a few counts. This chain links TRBV7-3 with TRBJ2-1, with TRBD2 matching over 10 bases. The V and J ends lost 5 bases and 7 bases, in that order; junction bases with no gene match: 8. Germline-derived CDR1 and CDR2 are SGHTA and FQGTGA. CDR3 size: 15 residues. The CDR3 is CASSIPTSGLNEQFF. In nucleotides, the CDR3 is TGTGCCAGCAGCATACCGACTAGCGGGTTGAATGAGCAGTTCTTC.

The chain employs TRBV20-1 and TRBJ2-1, with 11 bases lining up with TRBD1. This CDR3 spans 12 amino acids. Trimming at V came to 5 bases and at J to 13 bases, leaving 7 bases not matched to a gene. Germline lookup yields CDR1 DFQATT and CDR2 SNEGSKA (reference sequence). CDR3 nucleotides: TGCAGTGCTCGCCGGACAGGGGGCATCCAGTTCTTC. Translating it yields CSARRTGGIQFF.

The rearrangement links TRBV7-9 to TRBJ1-1; 7 nucleotides match TRBD1. Germline V lookup: CDR1 SEHNR, CDR2 FQNEAQ (reference sequence). The CDR3 has 14 residues. Germline trimming cut 2 bases from V and 4 bases from J; bases unmatched to any gene: 4. The CDR3 sequence: CASSLSRDSTEAFF. In DNA, the CDR3 is TGTGCCAGCAGCTTAAGTAGGGACAGCACTGAAGCTTTCTTT.

In the case of this clonotype: This may be a read error: a much more frequent sequence differs by one nucleotide. This chain connects TRBV5-1 to TRBJ2-1, with 8 nucleotides matching TRBD1. Looked up from germline, CDR1 is SGHRS and CDR2 is YFSETQ. CDR3 length equals 16 residues. Trimming took 3 bases from V and 8 from J; bases not matched to a gene: 13. CDR3 amino acids: CASSSAPGGALDEQFF. The DNA of the CDR3 is TGCGCCAGCAGCTCGGCGCCAGGGGGCGCCTTGGATGAGCAGTTCTTC. The entire variable domain, with the rest obtained from reference TRBV5-1 and TRBJ2-1, is as follows: KAGVTQTPRYLIKTRGQQVTLSCSPISGHRSVSWYQQTPGQGLQFLFEYFSETQRNKGNFPGRFSGRQFSNSRSEMNVSTLELGDSALYLCASSSAPGGALDEQFFGPGTRLTVL.

V and J are TRBV20-1 and TRBJ2-3; 10 nucleotides match TRBD2. Germline V lookup: CDR1 DFQATT, CDR2 SNEGSKA (reference sequence). With V trimmed by 5 bases and J by 4 bases, 6 bases remained unmatched. The length of the CDR3 is 14 residues. CDR3: CSAPGLANADTQYF. CDR3 bases: TGCAGTGCTCCGGGACTAGCGAATGCAGATACGCAGTATTTT.

V and J are TRBV4-2 and TRBJ2-1; possible D gene TRBD2, 6 bases. Near its end, the DNA agrees better with TRBJ2-7, so the J call may be wrong. Germline V gene data show CDR1 as LGHNA and CDR2 as YNFKEQ. This CDR3 is 16 amino acids long. For the CDR3, the DNA is TGTGCCAGCAGCTTTAGCGGTGGGCCGTCCTACAATGAGCAGTACTTC. It encodes CASSFSGGPSYNEQYF.

V usage is TRBV9 and J usage is TRBJ2-5, with a weak D call TRBD2 (6 bases). Per germline, CDR1 SGDLS and CDR2 YYNGEE. This CDR3 has 15 amino acids. The germline V and J ends were trimmed by 1 base and 2 bases, with 12 bases remaining between them. DNA of the CDR3: TGTGCCAGCAGCGTACTGGGCGGAGGGCAAGAGACCCAGTACTTC. It specifies CASSVLGGGQETQYF.

V and J are TRBV3-1 and TRBJ2-7, with D possibly being TRBD2 (6 bases). This CDR3 contains 15 residues. CDR1 LGHDT and CDR2 YNNKEL come from the germline V gene (reference sequence). The V and J ends lost 3 bases and 2 bases respectively, with 14 bases between them. The CDR3 nucleotides are TGTGCCAGCAGCCACGACTCGGGGGACCCCTACGAGCAGTACTTC. Its protein is CASSHDSGDPYEQYF.

The chain carries TRBV4-1 and TRBJ2-1; TRBD1 agrees at 8 bases. The germline gives CDR1 MGHRA, CDR2 YSYEKL. CDR3 length: 13 amino acids. Trimming removed 3 bases from V and 10 bases from J; junction bases left unmatched: 5. The CDR3 DNA reads TGCGCCAGCAGCCATCCCCGGGACAGGGAGCAGTTCTTC. Protein: CASSHPRDREQFF.

This clonotype occurred a few times. This rearrangement joins TRBV6-1 to TRBJ2-5, with 7 bases matching TRBD1. The CDR3 has 17 residues. Germline V CDR1 and CDR2: MNHNS, SASEGT. Trimming at V came to 4 bases and at J to 0 bases, leaving 11 bases not matched to a gene. The CDR3 spells CASSVRGTAEYQETQYF. The CDR3 DNA follows: TGTGCCAGCAGTGTAAGGGGGACAGCGGAGTACCAAGAGACCCAGTACTTC.

This clonotype occurred a few times. This chain joins TRBV12-3 or TRBV12-4 and TRBJ2-3, with 11 bases matching TRBD2. The CDR3 length is 15 residues. J lost 4 bases, V lost 1 base, and 1 base had no gene match. The CDR3 sequence is CASSLGTSGPDTQYF. As DNA, the CDR3 is TGTGCCAGCAGTTTAGGGACTAGCGGGCCAGATACGCAGTATTTT.

This chain joins TRBV4-3 and TRBJ2-3; perhaps D is TRBD1 or TRBD2 (5 bases each). The CDR3 length is 14 residues. Deletions cut 0 bases from V and 1 base from J, with 5 bases between. Germline CDR1 and CDR2: LGHNA and YSLEER. CDR3 sequence: CASSQEGRTDTQYF. The DNA for the CDR3 is TGCGCCAGCAGCCAAGAGGGACGCACAGATACGCAGTATTTT.

This sequence joins TRBV3-1 and TRBJ1-6; D is ambiguous. There are 15 residues in the CDR3. Germline CDR1 is LGHDT and CDR2 is YNNKEL (reference sequence). The V end lost 1 base, the J end lost 9 bases, and 13 bases lay between the germline ends. CDR3 residues: CASSQAGFDGSPLHF. In nucleotides, the CDR3 is TGTGCCAGCAGCCAAGCGGGGTTTGATGGTTCACCCCTCCACTTT.

The chain couples TRBV24-1 to TRBJ2-3; D remains unclear. V shed 1 base and J shed 1 base, with 8 bases lying between them. This CDR3 is built from 15 residues. Germline V gene data show CDR1 as KGHDR and CDR2 as SFDVKD. CDR3 sequence reads: CATSDFPSGTDTQYF. In DNA, the CDR3 is TGTGCCACCAGTGATTTCCCGAGTGGCACAGATACGCAGTATTTT.

This sequence joins TRBV18 and TRBJ2-5; 9 bases are shared with TRBD1. The CDR3 consists of 15 residues. Trimming took 6 bases from V and 7 from J; bases not matched to a gene: 12. The germline V gene has CDR1 KGHSH and CDR2 LQKENI. The DNA for the CDR3 is TGTGCCAGCTCGCCCGGGACAGGGAGCGCTGGGACCCAGTACTTC. Translation: CASSPGTGSAGTQYF.

This sequence joins TRBV21-1 and TRBJ2-7; TRBD1 was called by the table and not checked on the DNA. TRBV21-1 constitutes a pseudogene. This CDR3 is built from 16 residues. CDR3: CASSALDSHGLYEQYF. The CDR3 coding sequence is TGTGCCAGCAGCGCCCTGGACAGCCACGGACTCTACGAGCAGTACTTC.

V usage is TRBV30 and J usage is TRBJ1-5, with D possibly TRBD1 on 5 matching bases. Trimming removed 2 bases at V and 6 bases at J, with 17 bases between. In germline, CDR1 is GTSNPN, CDR2 SVGIG (reference sequence). This CDR3 region has 15 residues. DNA of the CDR3: TGTGCCTGGAGTAGTATAGACAGAGGGGTTCAGCCCCAGCATTTT. It codes for CAWSSIDRGVQPQHF.

This clonotype was detected a few times. The J gene is TRBJ2-7, the V gene TRBV6-5; 7 bases align to TRBD1. This CDR3 is 17 amino acids long. J was trimmed by 2 bases and V by 0 bases; bases with no gene match: 10. Germline values: CDR1 MNHEY, CDR2 SVGAGI. The CDR3 DNA reads as TGTGCCAGCAGTTACTCGCACTCTGGACAGGCAACCTACGAGCAGTACTTC. Protein sequence: CASSYSHSGQATYEQYF.

Note on this clonotype: A clone one base away is much larger, so this may be a read error. The chain joins TRBV7-2 to TRBJ2-1, with 8 bases identical to TRBD2. Germline values: CDR1 SGHTA, CDR2 FQGNSA. The CDR3 sequence is 13 residues long. Trimming cost V 1 base and J 12 bases; bases outside gene matches: 5. CDR3 coding DNA: TGTGCCAGCAGCTTAGAGGCGGGAGGTGGGCAGTTCTTC. Encoded protein: CASSLEAGGGQFF. The whole variable domain, filled in from reference TRBV7-2 and TRBJ2-1, reads GAGVSQSPSNKVTEKGKDVELRCDPISGHTALYWYRQSLGQGLEFLIYFQGNSAPDKSGLPSDRFSAERTGGSVSTLTIQRTQQEDSAVYLCASSLEAGGGQFFGPGTRLTVL.

This chain uses TRBV30 with TRBJ1-4; D gene unclear. The germline V gene has CDR1 GTSNPN and CDR2 SVGIG (reference sequence). Trimming took off 4 bases at V and 3 bases at J, with 3 bases between the two ends. This CDR3 is built from 11 residues. The CDR3 DNA follows: TGTGCCTGGAAGGCTAATGAAAAACTGTTTTTT. Translating gives CAWKANEKLFF.

A word on this clonotype: Mismatch with germline at one junction end may stem from a read error. The chain uses TRBV10-3 and TRBJ2-2; D unclear. This CDR3 is built from 13 residues. Per germline, CDR1 ENHRY and CDR2 SYGVKD. The CDR3 loop reads CAISESEDRELFF. The CDR3 nucleotides read TGTGCTATCAGTGAGTCTGAAGACCGGGAGCTGTTTTTT.

The chain couples TRBV28 to TRBJ1-4; perhaps TRBD1 as D (5 bases). CDR1 is MDHEN, CDR2 SYDVKM, per germline. The CDR3 is 15 amino acids. Trimming pared 2 bases from V and 7 bases from J, leaving 14 bases between. This chain's CDR3 is CASSLSPTGREKLFF. CDR3 sequence (DNA): TGTGCCAGCAGTTTAAGTCCCACGGGGCGTGAAAAACTGTTTTTT. Full variable domain (missing parts from reference TRBV28 and TRBJ1-4): DVKVTQSSRYLVKRTGEKVFLECVQDMDHENMFWYRQDPGLGLRLIYFSYDVKMKEKGDIPEGYSVSREKKERFSLILESASTNQTSMYLCASSLSPTGREKLFFGSGTQLSVL.

This clonotype came up a few times. This chain links TRBV20-1 with TRBJ1-2; 8 nucleotides agree with TRBD1. CDR3 length equals 16 residues. The V gene end was trimmed by 1 base and the J gene end by 2 bases; junction bases not matched to a gene: 9. CDR1 and CDR2 from the germline V gene are DFQATT and SNEGSKA (reference sequence). CDR3 residues: CSARASAGGPNYGYTF. For the CDR3, the DNA is TGCAGTGCTAGAGCCTCGGCAGGGGGCCCAAACTATGGCTACACCTTC.

The chain carries TRBV5-5 and TRBJ2-3, with D perhaps matching TRBD2 (6 bases). Between the trimmed V and J ends, which lost 3 bases and 5 bases, there was a span of 16 bases. The CDR3 contains 15 residues. In germline, CDR1 is SGHKS, CDR2 YYEKEE (reference sequence). In DNA, the CDR3 is TGTGCCAGCAGCTCGGGGCGGGGAATCGGAGATACGCAGTATTTT. It codes for CASSSGRGIGDTQYF.

J is TRBJ2-5 and V is TRBV10-3; D call uncertain. Trimming pared 11 bases from V and 11 bases from J, leaving 24 bases between. CDR1 ENHRY and CDR2 SYGVKD come from the germline V gene. The CDR3 has 13 residues. The CDR3 sequence: CAVNHPNEDEQYF. CDR3 nucleotide sequence: TGTGCCGTCAATCACCCCAATGAGGATGAGCAGTACTTC.